This TCR beta chain was captured in a study of beta chain features in type 1 diabetes. Study results and limitations: In comparison with healthy donors, patients had naive, central memory and Treg TCRB repertoires that appeared more similar. Among type 1 diabetes patients, VDJ junctions had fewer insertions and more deletions.

Expressed TCRB transcripts were sequenced because the isolated RNA had all been reverse transcribed beforehand. Libraries were prepared by immunoSEQ multiplex PCR; TCRdb keeps only in-frame clonotypes and omits some of them. The profile covers about 290,000 clones, with 8% appearing a single time and roughly 1% taken by the ten largest. Isolation of CD4+ naive, central memory, regulatory and stem cell-like memory cells was achieved by sorting via CD45RO/CCR7/CD25/CD127/CD95/CD27. The CDR3 is 17 amino acids. V trimming: 0 bases; J trimming: 2 bases; junction bases outside the gene matches: 5. CDR1 and CDR2 from the germline V gene are LGHNA and YSLEER. Of note for this clone: Its antigen remains unknown.

The sequence was collected from a woman aged 18-30 years in good health. The sequenced material came from central memory CD4+ T cells from blood. The chain uses TRBV4-3 and TRBJ2-2; 8 nucleotides agree with TRBD1. The CDR3 region is CASSQDFRGPNTGELFF. The CDR3 coding sequence is TGCGCCAGCAGCCAAGATTTCAGGGGGCCCAACACCGGGGAGCTGTTTTTT.